The sequence of this T cell receptor beta chain was determined in a study of metastatic and nonmetastatic thyroid tumors (dated by TCRdb to about 2020). As for the study more broadly: Repertoires from peripheral blood and from tumor or nodule tissue samples of malignant and benign thyroid patients were compared.

Receptors were amplified or captured by PCR. Instrument used: Illumina HiSeq 4000. High-throughput sequencing was used to profile the TCR beta-chain CDR3 region of each patient. On the study's bioinformatics: Drawing on CDR3 differences between clinicopathological groups, the researchers built a classifier meant to tell apart patients with distant-metastatic papillary thyroid cancer. The Shannon index was used to assess repertoire diversity, and the Morisita-Horn index was used to assess tumor-blood repertoire similarity. Using fastp at Q25 and MiXCR, TCRdb reprocessed the public reads and kept productive beta chains. These V and J calls derive from TCRdb rather than the authors' analysis. Within this sample are around 27,000 clones, with 23% of them counted one time only. The top ten clones comprise approximately 2.4% of the sample. No treatment had been received by any patient before thyroid surgery. Using T-cell receptor beta sequencing, the study looked back at clinical samples from patients collected from about 2011 to 2018.

What the study reported, not specific to this receptor: In both blood and tumor samples, malignant tumors were reported to have significantly higher TCR beta diversity than benign nodules.

Of note for this clone: The clone's antigen remains unknown. The junction departs from germline at one end; a sequencing error may be responsible.

Sequencing was carried out using blood. This TCR came from a female donor with papillary thyroid cancer or a benign thyroid nodule (not recorded which). Some clones in this sample may be carry-over from other donors' samples.

The CDR3 protein: CASILAGQPQHF. The bases read TGTGCCAGCATCTTAGCAGGACAGCCACAGCATTTT. The rearranged chain carries TRBV7-2 and TRBJ1-5, with TRBD1 perhaps the D gene, on 6 matching bases. Measured from the cysteine to the phenylalanine, the CDR3 is 12 residues long. Only the CDR3 DNA stays, 36 bases, in frame from base 1. CDR1 SGHTA and CDR2 FQGNSA were looked up in the germline V gene.